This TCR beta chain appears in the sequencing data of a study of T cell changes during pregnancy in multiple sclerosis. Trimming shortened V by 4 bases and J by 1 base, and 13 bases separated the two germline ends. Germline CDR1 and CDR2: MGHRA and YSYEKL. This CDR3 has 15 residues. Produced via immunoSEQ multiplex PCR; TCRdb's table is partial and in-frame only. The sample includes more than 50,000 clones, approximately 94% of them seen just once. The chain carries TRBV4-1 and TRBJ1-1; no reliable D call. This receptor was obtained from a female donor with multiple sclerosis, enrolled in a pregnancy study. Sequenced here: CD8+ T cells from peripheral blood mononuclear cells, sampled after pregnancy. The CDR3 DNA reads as TGCGCCAGCAGCCCCCGGATGGAGGCGAACACTGAAGCTTTCTTT. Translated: CASSPRMEANTEAFF.